Described below is a single TCR beta chain sequence and its context. The antigen is unknown. The data are from a study of T cell responses to AZD1222 COVID-19 vaccine. General study results and limits: In all cases, repertoires were sampled only after the peak T cell response. A rise in Spike-specific TCR breadth and depth followed two AZD1222 doses. The donors showed a predominance of white British ancestry and of females, with possible underestimation of clonal diversity.

The germline CDR1 and CDR2 sequences are DFQATT and SNEGSKA (reference sequence). The CDR3 spans 12 residues. V dropped 3 bases and J dropped 6 bases, with 12 bases sitting between them. TCRdb's copy holds only in-frame clones and misses some; the assay was immunoSEQ multiplex PCR. Here the sample spans just under 95,000 clones, roughly 90% being singletons. Sample: peripheral blood, taken on day 0 of AZD1222 vaccination. The chain couples TRBV20-1 to TRBJ2-7, with D tentatively TRBD1 (5 bases). The clonotype was recovered from an adult in good health. Here the CDR3 DNA reads TGCAGTGCTAGTCCTACAGGAGTCGAGCAGTACTTC. Translated: CSASPTGVEQYF.